The clone carrying this TCR beta chain was observed once. The antigen remains undetermined. This record comes from a study of CD8+ T cells in alopecia areata. Background on the study: Treated patients were given 5 to 10 mg oral tofacitinib twice daily. The drug, tofacitinib, lasted 6 to 18 months, followed by 6 months off drug. Study-wide points: Scalp samples also yield sequences of resident alphabeta T cells from normal skin.

The CDR3 sequence is 15 residues long. V lost 4 bases and J lost 5; bases outside the gene matches: 5. Germline lookup yields CDR1 LNHNV and CDR2 YYDKDF (reference sequence). RNA was isolated and reverse transcribed to cDNA, the sequencing template. Sequenced by immunoSEQ multiplex PCR; TCRdb stores in-frame clones only, minus some. The sample contains roughly 170,000 clones, about 63% of which appear only once. The clonotype was recovered from a human donor with alopecia areata. The specimen comprised CD4+ T cells sorted from blood, sampled at week 0. V and J are TRBV15 and TRBJ2-2; TRBD1 matches 9 bases. Written as DNA, the CDR3 is TGTGCCACCAGCAACGGACAGGGGTCAACCGGGGAGCTGTTTTTT. Residues: CATSNGQGSTGELFF.